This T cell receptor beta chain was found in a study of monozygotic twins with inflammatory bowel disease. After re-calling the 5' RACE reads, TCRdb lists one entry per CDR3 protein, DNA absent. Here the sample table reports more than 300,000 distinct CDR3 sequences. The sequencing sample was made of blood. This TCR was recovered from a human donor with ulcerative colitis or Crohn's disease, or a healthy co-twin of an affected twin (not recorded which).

The CDR3 protein is CASSPPRTGETQYF. The V and J genes are TRBV5-1 and TRBJ2-5; TCRdb designates TRBD1, a call that cannot be tested without DNA. This CDR3 comprises 14 residues. CDR1 is SGHRS, CDR2 YFSETQ, per germline.